The sequence of this TCR beta chain was determined in a study of graft-versus-host responses after intestinal transplantation. Background on the study: Recipients were given multivisceral, liver-intestinal, or isolated intestinal transplants.

CDR1 is LNHDA and CDR2 is SQIVND in the germline V gene (reference sequence). The length of the CDR3 is 10 residues. Trimming took off 6 bases at V and 5 bases at J, with 4 bases between the two ends. The table came from immunoSEQ multiplex PCR; TCRdb's copy has only in-frame clones and leaves some out. The sample consists of about 70,000 clones, 90% of them appearing once. Concerning this clone: Its cognate antigen is unknown.

This specimen was unstimulated CD8+ T cells sorted from spleen or lymph node cells, taken before intestinal transplant. The receptor comes from a human donor who received an intestinal transplant. This rearrangement joins TRBV19 to TRBJ1-2; D unclear. As DNA, the CDR3 is TGTGCCAGTAGCGGGTATGGCTACACCTTC. Protein: CASSGYGYTF.